A single sample gave rise to the 27 T cell receptor beta chains below, sequenced in a study of T cell repertoires in cytomegalovirus infection. TCRdb fed the reads into MiXCR, producing one record per CDR3 protein. The table shows 680,000 or so distinct CDR3 sequences, with around a third occurring only once. Their antigen targets remain unknown. Sequenced material: cultured PBMCs, taken from culture after CMV antigen stimulation. The receptors were sampled from a human donor in good health (CMV status not recorded). Some clones in this sample may be carry-over from other donors' samples.

The chain has TRBV20-1 and TRBJ2-3, with D perhaps matching TRBD2 (6 bases). Germline CDR1 and CDR2: DFQATT and SNEGSKA (reference sequence). Trimming removed 6 bases at V and 1 base at J, with 11 bases between. The CDR3 consists of 13 residues. The CDR3: CSASSSGTDTQYF. The CDR3, as DNA: TGCAGTGCGTCGTCTAGCGGCACAGATACGCAGTATTTT.

This clonotype occurred a few times. V usage is TRBV29-1 and J usage is TRBJ2-5; D remains ambiguous. V was pared by 0 bases and J by 2 bases, with 1 base between. Germline CDR1 and CDR2: SQVTM and ANQGSEA. The CDR3 contains 11 residues. CDR3 amino acids: CSVEDQETQYF. DNA of the CDR3: TGCAGCGTTGAAGATCAAGAGACCCAGTACTTC.

The chain employs TRBV19 and TRBJ2-1; no definite D call. The CDR3 totals 12 residues. Germline-derived CDR1 and CDR2 are LNHDA and SQIVND (reference sequence). The V end was cut by 7 bases, the J end by 7 bases, with 11 bases between. In DNA form, the CDR3 reads TGTGCCAGTAATCTGGGTGAGAATGAGCAGTTCTTC. This codes for CASNLGENEQFF.

This clonotype has a handful of counts. The chain uses TRBV7-2 and TRBJ1-4; weak D call: TRBD1 (6 bases). V lost 4 bases and J lost 4, with 13 bases in between. CDR1 and CDR2 from the germline V gene are SGHTA and FQGNSA. The CDR3 consists of 15 residues. CDR3 nucleotides: TGTGCCAGCAGCTGGGGCGGGGGCGTTAATGAAAAACTGTTTTTT. Translation: CASSWGGGVNEKLFF.

The rearrangement uses TRBV2 and TRBJ1-3; 8 bases align to TRBD1. This CDR3 is 18 amino acids long. CDR1 and CDR2 (germline): SNHLY, FYNNEI. V gave up 10 bases and J gave up 0 bases; unmatched junction bases: 17. The CDR3 DNA reads as TGTGCCAACATACCCAGGCAGGGGGCTCTGAGCTCTGGAAACACCATATATTTT. The encoded protein is CANIPRQGALSSGNTIYF.

The rearrangement joins TRBV12-5 to TRBJ1-2; D is possibly TRBD1 (5 bases). V lost 2 bases to trimming and J lost 8 bases, with 12 bases between them. This CDR3 has 13 amino acids. From germline, CDR1 is LGHNT and CDR2 FRNRAP. CDR3 coding DNA: TGTGCTAGTGGTTTGACCAGTCAGGGCGGCTACACCTTC. This encodes CASGLTSQGGYTF.

This clonotype was seen only a few times. This chain links TRBV7-9 with TRBJ2-7; TRBD2 agrees at 10 bases. The CDR3 is 15 residues long. V shed 5 bases, J shed 3 bases, and the junction held 7 bases outside the gene matches. CDR1 is SEHNR and CDR2 is FQNEAQ in the germline V gene (reference sequence). The CDR3 nucleotides read TGTGCCAGCAGCAGTGCTAGCGGGAGTGTCTACGAGCAGTACTTC. The encoded protein is CASSSASGSVYEQYF.

This clonotype showed up just a few times. The chain links TRBV20-1 to TRBJ1-5; D gene ambiguous. This CDR3 contains 13 residues. V was shortened by 7 bases and J by 0 bases, with 10 bases between the two germline ends. Germline loops: CDR1 DFQATT, CDR2 SNEGSKA (reference sequence). The CDR3 spells CSVTRNSNQPQHF. The CDR3 coding sequence is TGCAGTGTTACACGGAATAGCAATCAGCCCCAGCATTTT.

This clonotype showed up just a few times. V and J are TRBV20-1 and TRBJ1-3; D unclear. The germline V gene encodes CDR1 DFQATT and CDR2 SNEGSKA (reference sequence). This CDR3 region has 15 residues. Trimming removed 0 bases from V and 4 bases from J, with 13 bases in between. Written as DNA, the CDR3 is TGCAGTGCTAGAGATCTCCGGGGTCCAGGAAACACCATATATTTT. Protein: CSARDLRGPGNTIYF.

This clonotype was seen a handful of times. This chain uses TRBV5-5 with TRBJ2-1; the D gene is possibly TRBD2 (6 bases). The ends were cut back, 2 bases at V and 9 bases at J, with 21 bases in the middle. The CDR3 length is 16 residues. The germline V gene has CDR1 SGHKS and CDR2 YYEKEE (reference sequence). The CDR3 sequence is CASSLPGRAGLGEQFF. The CDR3 DNA reads TGTGCCAGCAGCTTACCCGGGAGAGCCGGTTTAGGTGAGCAGTTCTTC. Complete variable domain (other parts from reference TRBV5-5 and TRBJ2-1): DAGVTQSPTHLIKTRGQQVTLRCSPISGHKSVSWYQQVLGQGPQFIFQYYEKEERGRGNFPDRFSARQFPNYSSELNVNALLLGDSALYLCASSLPGRAGLGEQFFGPGTRLTVL.

V usage is TRBV13 and J usage is TRBJ2-1; 9 bases line up with TRBD2. The CDR3 has 18 residues. Germline CDR1 is PRHDT and CDR2 is FYEKMQ (reference sequence). J gave up 0 bases and V 3 bases, and 9 bases lay outside the gene matches. The CDR3 loop is CASSFPRLAENSYNEQFF. In DNA form, the CDR3 reads TGTGCCAGCAGCTTTCCTCGACTAGCGGAGAACTCCTACAATGAGCAGTTCTTC. Together with reference TRBV13 and TRBJ2-1, the CDR3 gives the full variable domain: AAGVIQSPRHLIKEKRETATLKCYPIPRHDTVYWYQQGPGQDPQFLISFYEKMQSDKGSIPDRFSAQQFSDYHSELNMSSLELGDSALYFCASSFPRLAENSYNEQFFGPGTRLTVL.

This clonotype was counted between two and nine times. This chain links TRBV19 with TRBJ2-7; 10 positions agree with TRBD1. Germline V gives CDR1 LNHDA, CDR2 SQIVND (reference sequence). V was clipped by 6 bases and J by 6 bases; unmatched bases: 11. The CDR3 consists of 15 residues. CDR3 DNA: TGTGCCAGTAGAAATCCCGGGACAGGGGAGCGCGAGCAGTACTTC. Translated, it gives CASRNPGTGEREQYF.

The chain couples TRBV7-6 to TRBJ2-1; 8 positions agree with TRBD2. Trimming at V came to 1 base and at J to 10 bases, leaving 12 bases not matched to a gene. There are 16 residues in the CDR3. Germline assignment: CDR1 SGHVS and CDR2 FNYEAQ. CDR3 sequence (DNA): TGTGCCAGCAGCTTAGGGGCGGGACTAGTAGACTACGAGCAGTTCTTC. Protein product: CASSLGAGLVDYEQFF.

The V gene is TRBV6-2 or TRBV6-3, the J gene TRBJ2-1; D unresolved. The V gene's germline CDR1 is MNHEY and CDR2 SVGEGT. The CDR3 runs to 13 residues. V was trimmed by 4 bases and J by 5 bases, leaving 9 bases between them. CDR3 coding DNA: TGTGCCAGCAGTTCGGACCACCACAATGAGCAGTTCTTC. Translating gives CASSSDHHNEQFF.

Comment on this clonotype: An end of the junction does not agree with germline; a read error may underlie this. The chain couples TRBV20-1 to TRBJ2-1; D possibly corresponds to TRBD2 (6 bases). Germline CDR1 and CDR2: DFQATT and SNEGSKA (reference sequence). The CDR3 loop spans 14 amino acids. CDR3 nucleotides: TGCGGTGCTAGAGTCCCGGGAGTGTACAATGAGCAGTTCTTC. Encoded protein: CGARVPGVYNEQFF.

The gene calls are TRBV25-1 and TRBJ2-5; 7 nucleotides line up with TRBD1. CDR1 is MGHDK and CDR2 is SYGVNS in the germline V gene. Unmatched junction bases numbered 8, after V lost 6 bases and J lost 4 bases. This CDR3 is 14 amino acids long. CDR3: CASREDRTGETQYF. DNA of the CDR3: TGTGCCAGCAGGGAGGACAGGACGGGAGAGACCCAGTACTTC.

The chain uses TRBV6-1 and TRBJ2-1; the match to TRBD2 covers 11 bases. Per germline, CDR1 MNHNS and CDR2 SASEGT. The CDR3 totals 16 residues. After removal of 4 bases from V and 8 bases from J, the junction contained 10 bases not matched to a gene. CDR3 sequence reads: CASSVARLAGTHEQFF. The CDR3 DNA sequence: TGTGCCAGCAGTGTCGCAAGACTAGCGGGAACCCATGAGCAGTTCTTC.

The chain joins TRBV29-1 to TRBJ2-7; 10 bases agree with TRBD1. CDR1 is SQVTM and CDR2 is ANQGSEA in the germline V gene. With 5 bases clipped from V and 4 bases from J, the junction kept 8 bases outside the gene matches. The CDR3 is made up of 14 amino acids. The chain's CDR3 is CSVYGTGDSYEQYF. The CDR3 nucleotides are TGCAGCGTTTACGGGACAGGGGATTCATACGAGCAGTACTTC.

V and J are TRBV20-1 and TRBJ2-7; tentative D call: TRBD2 (6 bases). V lost 4 bases and J 5 bases, leaving 18 bases between the germline ends. In germline, CDR1 is DFQATT, CDR2 SNEGSKA (reference sequence). The CDR3 totals 14 residues. The CDR3 nucleotides are TGCAGTGCTATGGGTTGGGGGGACCAAGACGAGCAGTACTTC. Its translation: CSAMGWGDQDEQYF.

Regarding this clonotype: A read error may explain this, as a much larger clone is one base away. The J gene is TRBJ1-6, the V gene TRBV11-3; no clear D. Germline CDR1 reads SGHNT; CDR2 reads YENEEA. CDR3 length equals 13 residues. Trimming left V 2 bases short and J 8 bases short, with 7 bases between. In DNA, the CDR3 is TGTGCCAGCAGCTTATATGGGGATTCACCCCTCCACTTT. Amino acids: CASSLYGDSPLHF.

The chain combines TRBV2 with TRBJ2-7; D possibly corresponds to TRBD2 (5 bases). Trimming stripped 7 bases from V and 6 bases from J, with 7 bases between. Germline CDR1 and CDR2: SNHLY and FYNNEI. CDR3 length: 10 residues. As DNA, the CDR3 is TGTGCCAGCAAGAGGGCCGAGCAGTACTTC. As protein: CASKRAEQYF.

The genes are TRBV15 and TRBJ2-1; possible D gene TRBD1, 6 bases. Trimming pared 0 bases from V and 6 bases from J, leaving 6 bases between. CDR3 length: 13 residues. From germline, CDR1 is LNHNV and CDR2 YYDKDF (reference sequence). The CDR3 region has the DNA TGTGCCACCAGCAGAGACAGGGGCAATGAGCAGTTCTTC. This encodes CATSRDRGNEQFF.

The chain combines TRBV29-1 with TRBJ1-2; 10 nucleotides line up with TRBD1. With 6 bases clipped from V and 3 bases from J, the junction kept 16 bases outside the gene matches. The CDR3 runs to 17 residues. Germline assignment: CDR1 SQVTM and CDR2 ANQGSEA. The chain's CDR3 is CSVDGIPGTGVDYGYTF. In DNA, the CDR3 is TGCAGCGTGGACGGGATCCCCGGGACAGGGGTCGACTATGGCTACACCTTC.

V and J are TRBV3-1 and TRBJ2-1, with TRBD2 as a possible D gene (7 bases). CDR3 size: 13 residues. Germline-derived CDR1 and CDR2 are LGHDT and YNNKEL (reference sequence). V gave up 3 bases and J gave up 6 bases, with 9 bases separating them. The CDR3 reads CASSQGGPNEQFF. The CDR3 coding sequence is TGTGCCAGCAGCCAGGGGGGGCCCAATGAGCAGTTCTTC.

The V call is TRBV10-3, the J call TRBJ1-1, with D perhaps TRBD1 (5 bases). Trimming left V 11 bases short and J 8 bases short, with 30 bases between. Germline CDR1 reads ENHRY; CDR2 reads SYGVKD. The CDR3 runs 16 residues. The CDR3, as DNA: TGTGCCCTCGGCTGGGGCTCAAGGGCTTCTACTCGAGAAGCTTTCTTT. It codes for CALGWGSRASTREAFF.

This chain uses TRBV5-6 with TRBJ2-5; 9 bases are shared with TRBD2. The CDR3 sequence is 16 residues long. V trimming: 3 bases; J trimming: 4 bases; junction bases outside the gene matches: 10. Per the germline V gene, CDR1 is SGHDT and CDR2 is YYEEEE. The CDR3 region has the DNA TGTGCCAGCAGCTCCCCTAGCGGGACGGAGGGAGAGACCCAGTACTTC. This encodes CASSSPSGTEGETQYF. Using reference TRBV5-6 and TRBJ2-5 for the parts outside the CDR3, the full variable domain is DAGVTQSPTHLIKTRGQQVTLRCSPKSGHDTVSWYQQALGQGPQFIFQYYEEEERQRGNFPDRFSGHQFPNYSSELNVNALLLGDSALYLCASSSPSGTEGETQYFGPGTRLLVL.

The gene calls are TRBV6-8 and TRBJ1-6, with D possibly being TRBD1 (6 bases). This CDR3 has 16 amino acids. V was cut by 8 bases and J by 6 bases, with 20 bases left in between. Looked up from germline, CDR1 is MNHGY and CDR2 is SAAAGT. CDR3 DNA: TGTGCCAGCCATCGAACTCCGGGACAAGCTAATTCACCCCTCCACTTT. Translation: CASHRTPGQANSPLHF.